A single sample gave rise to the 17 T cell receptor beta chains below, sequenced in a study of cytomegalovirus exposure and HLA in healthy donors. PCR involved 60 Vbeta and 13 Jbeta primers. Sequenced by immunoSEQ multiplex PCR; TCRdb stores in-frame clones only, minus some. The table includes 80,000 to 100,000 clones, over 65% detected once. The sequenced material came from PBMCs. Every receptor here comes from a man aged 25-45 years in good health and CMV-seropositive.

This clone has just a few counts. This chain joins TRBV19 and TRBJ2-4, with a weak D call TRBD2 (5 bases). Germline assignment: CDR1 LNHDA and CDR2 SQIVND (reference sequence). The CDR3 is 17 amino acids. V gave up 5 bases and J gave up 0 bases, with 17 bases separating them. The chain's CDR3 is CASSPIARGLAKNIQYF. The CDR3 bases are TGTGCCAGTAGTCCAATCGCCCGAGGGCTAGCCAAAAACATTCAGTACTTC.

V usage is TRBV6-1 and J usage is TRBJ1-3; possibly TRBD1 for D (5 bases). From germline, CDR1 is MNHNS and CDR2 SASEGT. The CDR3 is 13 amino acids. V dropped 9 bases and J dropped 8 bases, with 17 bases sitting between them. The CDR3 loop reads CASRTRVGDTIYF. DNA of the CDR3: TGTGCCAGTCGGACACGGGTAGGGGACACCATATATTTT.

V gene TRBV28 combines with J gene TRBJ2-7; D is perhaps TRBD2 (6 bases). The CDR3 loop spans 13 amino acids. Germline CDR1 is MDHEN and CDR2 is SYDVKM. Between the trimmed V and J ends, which lost 5 bases and 2 bases, there was a span of 10 bases. The CDR3 here is CASSLRGTYEQYF. The CDR3 nucleotides are TGTGCCAGCAGTCTCCGGGGGACCTACGAGCAGTACTTC.

This clone was seen more than once but under ten times. The V and J genes are TRBV2 and TRBJ2-1, with TRBD1 as a possible D gene (6 bases). The CDR3 is made up of 15 amino acids. Trimming shortened V by 6 bases and J by 0 bases, and 12 bases separated the two germline ends. Germline CDR1 SNHLY, CDR2 FYNNEI. The DNA of the CDR3 is TGTGCCAGCAGCGCCGGACAGAGCTCCTACAATGAGCAGTTCTTC. This encodes CASSAGQSSYNEQFF.

The chain uses TRBV28 and TRBJ2-1, with 9 nucleotides matching TRBD2. This CDR3 region has 15 residues. Trimming took 3 bases from V and 4 from J; bases not matched to a gene: 4. Germline assignment: CDR1 MDHEN and CDR2 SYDVKM. CDR3 loop: CASSFSTSGYNEQFF. CDR3 nucleotides: TGTGCCAGCAGTTTTTCGACTAGCGGATACAATGAGCAGTTCTTC.

V usage is TRBV5-6 and J usage is TRBJ1-5; TRBD1 matches 8 bases. The CDR3 extends over 14 amino acids. V trimming: 2 bases; J trimming: 5 bases; junction bases outside the gene matches: 3. The germline V gene has CDR1 SGHDT and CDR2 YYEEEE. The CDR3 nucleotides read TGTGCCAGCAGCTTCCGGACAGGGTATCAGCCCCAGCATTTT. Translated, it gives CASSFRTGYQPQHF.

There are a few counts of this clone. The chain recombines TRBV2 with TRBJ1-4; 9 positions match TRBD1. Unmatched junction bases numbered 8, after V lost 6 bases and J lost 6 bases. This CDR3 has 15 amino acids. Germline V lookup: CDR1 SNHLY, CDR2 FYNNEI. CDR3 DNA sequence: TGTGCCAGCAGCCTCGGACAGGGGACGGATGAAAAACTGTTTTTT. Its protein is CASSLGQGTDEKLFF.

The chain has TRBV7-8 and TRBJ2-2; 8 positions match TRBD2. This CDR3 has 14 residues. CDR1 and CDR2 from the germline V gene are SGHVS and FQNEAQ. J was trimmed by 6 bases and V by 7 bases; bases with no gene match: 7. The CDR3 protein is CASTSPGGAGELFF. The CDR3, as DNA: TGTGCCAGCACCTCCCCCGGGGGGGCCGGGGAGCTGTTTTTT.

CDR3 in amino acids: CSAGTGVNTEAFF. The CDR3 nucleotides are TGCAGCGCTGGGACAGGAGTTAACACTGAAGCTTTCTTT. The rearrangement links TRBV29-1 to TRBJ1-1; 8 nucleotides match TRBD1. Trimming took 7 bases from V and 2 from J; bases not matched to a gene: 6. This CDR3 region has 13 residues. Germline values: CDR1 SQVTM, CDR2 ANQGSEA.

The rearrangement links TRBV5-1 to TRBJ1-5; 9 nucleotides match TRBD1. Germline CDR1 SGHRS, CDR2 YFSETQ. The V segment lost 3 bases and the J segment 6 bases; nucleotides outside the gene matches: 7. This CDR3 has 15 amino acids. As DNA, the CDR3 is TGCGCCAGCAGCTCGGGACAGGGAGGGAGTCAGCCCCAGCATTTT. As protein: CASSSGQGGSQPQHF.

The chain couples TRBV6-4 to TRBJ2-3; D is possibly TRBD1 (6 bases). V lost 1 base to trimming and J lost 1 base, with 12 bases between them. Germline V gene data show CDR1 as MRHNA and CDR2 as SNTAGT. CDR3 length equals 16 residues. The DNA of the CDR3 is TGTGCCAGCAGTGACTTCGACAGGCCCGGCACAGATACGCAGTATTTT. This sequence encodes CASSDFDRPGTDTQYF.

The rearrangement joins TRBV9 to TRBJ2-7; 10 nucleotides agree with TRBD1. The CDR3 spans 15 residues. Germline lookup yields CDR1 SGDLS and CDR2 YYNGEE. After removal of 0 bases from V and 1 base from J, the junction contained 1 base not matched to a gene. CDR3 nucleotide sequence: TGTGCCAGCAGCGTAGGACAGGGGGCGTCCTACGAGCAGTACTTC. Encoded protein: CASSVGQGASYEQYF.

The chain couples TRBV6-5 to TRBJ2-1; D possibly corresponds to TRBD2 (5 bases). Trimming took 8 bases from V and 2 from J, leaving 16 bases between them. Germline assignment: CDR1 MNHEY and CDR2 SVGAGI. This CDR3 spans 15 amino acids. CDR3 in DNA: TGTGCCAGCCAGAGACCTGAGGGAGCCTACAATGAGCAGTTCTTC. As protein: CASQRPEGAYNEQFF.

J is TRBJ2-7 and V is TRBV7-2; 8 nucleotides agree with TRBD2. The V and J ends lost 11 bases and 3 bases, in that order; junction bases with no gene match: 6. The CDR3 is 12 residues long. Germline CDR1 SGHTA, CDR2 FQGNSA. The CDR3 loop is CAGRGLGYEQYF. The CDR3 DNA sequence: TGTGCCGGAAGGGGACTAGGCTACGAGCAGTACTTC.

This clone has just one count. The rearrangement uses TRBV15 and TRBJ1-2; a possible D gene is TRBD1 (5 bases). The CDR3 totals 11 residues. Trimming removed 8 bases from V and 8 bases from J, with 12 bases in between. Germline values: CDR1 LNHNV, CDR2 YYDKDF (reference sequence). The CDR3 coding sequence is TGTGCCACCGGGGACTCTGGGGGCTACACCTTC. Translating gives CATGDSGGYTF.

The chain has TRBV27 and TRBJ2-7, with 10 bases aligning to TRBD1. The V gene's germline CDR1 is MNHEY and CDR2 SMNVEV (reference sequence). Trimming cost V 4 bases and J 1 base; bases outside gene matches: 4. The CDR3 sequence is 15 residues long. The CDR3 protein is CASSSGTGVSYEQYF. The CDR3 DNA reads TGTGCCAGCAGTTCTGGGACAGGGGTTTCCTACGAGCAGTACTTC.

The chain couples TRBV18 to TRBJ1-2; TRBD1 aligns across 10 bases. This CDR3 comprises 15 residues. V lost 0 bases and J lost 4; bases outside the gene matches: 2. Germline V gene data show CDR1 as KGHSH and CDR2 as LQKENI. CDR3 DNA sequence: TGTGCCAGCTCACCACCTGGGACAGGGGCCTATGGCTACACCTTC. Residues: CASSPPGTGAYGYTF.